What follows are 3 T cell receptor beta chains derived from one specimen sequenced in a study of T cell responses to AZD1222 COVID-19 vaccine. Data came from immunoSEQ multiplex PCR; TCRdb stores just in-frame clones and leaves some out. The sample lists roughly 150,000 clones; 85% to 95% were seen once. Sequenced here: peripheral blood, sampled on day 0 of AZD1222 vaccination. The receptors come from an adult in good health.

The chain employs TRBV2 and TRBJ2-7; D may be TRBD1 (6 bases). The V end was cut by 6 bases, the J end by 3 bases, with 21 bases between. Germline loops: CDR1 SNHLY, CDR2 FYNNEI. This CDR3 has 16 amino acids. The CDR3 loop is CASRGPQGQGYYEQYF. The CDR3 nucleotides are TGTGCCAGCAGGGGTCCCCAGGGACAAGGATACTACGAGCAGTACTTC.

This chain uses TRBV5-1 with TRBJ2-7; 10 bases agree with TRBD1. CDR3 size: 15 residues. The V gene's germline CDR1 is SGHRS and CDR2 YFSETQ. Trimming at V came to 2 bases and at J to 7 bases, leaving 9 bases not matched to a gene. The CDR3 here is CASSFSGQGSREQYF. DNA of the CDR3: TGCGCCAGCAGCTTTTCGGGACAGGGGAGCCGGGAGCAGTACTTC. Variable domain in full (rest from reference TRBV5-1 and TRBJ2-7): KAGVTQTPRYLIKTRGQQVTLSCSPISGHRSVSWYQQTPGQGLQFLFEYFSETQRNKGNFPGRFSGRQFSNSRSEMNVSTLELGDSALYLCASSFSGQGSREQYFGPGTRLTVT.

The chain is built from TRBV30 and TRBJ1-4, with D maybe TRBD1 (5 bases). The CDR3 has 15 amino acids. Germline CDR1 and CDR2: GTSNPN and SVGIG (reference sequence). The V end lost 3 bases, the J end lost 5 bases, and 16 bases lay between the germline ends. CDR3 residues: CAWRSIAGLNEKLFF. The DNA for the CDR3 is TGTGCCTGGAGATCGATTGCAGGGTTGAATGAAAAACTGTTTTTT.